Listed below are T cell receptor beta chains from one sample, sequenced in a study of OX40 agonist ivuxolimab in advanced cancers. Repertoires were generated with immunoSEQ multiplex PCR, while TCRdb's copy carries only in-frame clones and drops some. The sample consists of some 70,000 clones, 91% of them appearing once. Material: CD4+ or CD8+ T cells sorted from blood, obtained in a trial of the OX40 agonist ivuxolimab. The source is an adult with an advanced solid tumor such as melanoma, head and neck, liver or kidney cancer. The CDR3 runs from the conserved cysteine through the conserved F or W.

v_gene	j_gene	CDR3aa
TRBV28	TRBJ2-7	CASSRGDRGHEQYF
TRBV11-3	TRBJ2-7	CASSQNPVEQYF
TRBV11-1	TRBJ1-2	CASSFRGDGGYTF
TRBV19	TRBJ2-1	CASSHGPRNEQFF
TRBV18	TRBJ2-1	CASSLTGPYNEQFF
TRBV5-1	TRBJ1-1	CASSVREQGGTEAFF
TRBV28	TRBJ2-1	CASSLTIMREQFF
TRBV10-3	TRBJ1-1	CAISPTGGFEAFF
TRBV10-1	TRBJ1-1	CASSRQPGDTEAFF
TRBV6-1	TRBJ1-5	CATSQGAGGSQPQHF
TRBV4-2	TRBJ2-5	CASRFSGGYQETQYF
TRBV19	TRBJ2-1	CASSTTVFSNEQFF
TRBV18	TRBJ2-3	CASSPLGGSVTDTQYF
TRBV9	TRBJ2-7	CASSAHGGAYEQYF
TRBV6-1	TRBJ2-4	CASSDRGPKNIQYF
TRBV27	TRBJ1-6	CASSFRQETNSPLHF
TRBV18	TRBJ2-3	CASSSEWTGSTDTQYF